These 30 T cell receptor beta chains came from one sample sequenced in a study of T cells after yellow fever vaccination. From the 5' RACE reads, TCRdb called clonotypes with MiXCR, one entry per CDR3 protein. The table lists about 400,000 distinct CDR3 sequences, around 10% of them singletons, with 18% in the top ten. The starting material was PBMCs, obtained on the day of the first yellow fever vaccination. These receptors were taken from a man aged 18 to 29 who received the YFV17D yellow fever vaccine.

This chain connects TRBV19 to TRBJ1-5; TRBD1 aligns across 7 bases. The germline CDR1 and CDR2 sequences are LNHDA and SQIVND (reference sequence). The CDR3 is made up of 13 amino acids. Losses at the gene ends were 5 bases for V and 7 bases for J; bases not matched to a gene: 5. The CDR3 region is CASSATGYQPQHF. In DNA form, the CDR3 reads TGTGCCAGTAGTGCGACAGGGTACCAGCCCCAGCATTTT.

The chain combines TRBV6-2 or TRBV6-3 with TRBJ2-7; the D gene is possibly TRBD1 (6 bases). Germline V lookup: CDR1 MNHEY, CDR2 SVGEGT. This CDR3 is 14 amino acids long. V lost 8 bases and J 3 bases, leaving 17 bases between the germline ends. The CDR3 sequence: CASLTRDKYYEQYF. The CDR3 DNA follows: TGTGCCAGCCTAACTAGGGACAAATACTACGAGCAGTACTTC.

The V and J genes are TRBV7-3 and TRBJ2-1; 15 bases fit TRBD2. CDR3 length: 15 residues. Trimming at V came to 5 bases and at J to 9 bases, leaving 5 bases not matched to a gene. Germline lookup yields CDR1 SGHTA and CDR2 FQGTGA. CDR3 sequence: CASSPGLAGGIEQFF. DNA for the CDR3: TGTGCCAGCAGCCCCGGACTAGCGGGGGGGATTGAGCAGTTCTTC.

This clonotype has at least ten counts. The chain has TRBV18 and TRBJ1-1, with unresolved D. The CDR3 extends over 13 amino acids. V gave up 3 bases and J gave up 0 bases, with 5 bases separating them. CDR1 and CDR2 from the germline V gene are KGHSH and LQKENI. The CDR3 DNA follows: TGTGCCAGCTCACCGGGTATGAACACTGAAGCTTTCTTT. This sequence encodes CASSPGMNTEAFF.

The chain has TRBV5-1 and TRBJ2-1; 7 positions match TRBD1. The CDR3 contains 14 residues. After removal of 4 bases from V and 5 bases from J, the junction contained 6 bases not matched to a gene. Germline values: CDR1 SGHRS, CDR2 YFSETQ. CDR3 nucleotide sequence: TGCGCCAGCAGCCCGGGACAGCGGAACAATGAGCAGTTCTTC. The encoded protein is CASSPGQRNNEQFF.

This chain uses TRBV20-1 with TRBJ2-1, with 7 bases lining up with TRBD2. The CDR3 spans 13 residues. Germline CDR1 and CDR2: DFQATT and SNEGSKA (reference sequence). Losses at the gene ends were 6 bases for V and 5 bases for J; bases not matched to a gene: 7. CDR3 sequence: CSARGRAHNEQFF. CDR3 DNA: TGCAGTGCCCGAGGGAGGGCGCACAATGAGCAGTTCTTC.

This chain links TRBV6-1 with TRBJ2-3; no definite D call. The CDR3 is made up of 12 amino acids. V was pared by 7 bases and J by 2 bases, with 7 bases between. Germline V lookup: CDR1 MNHNS, CDR2 SASEGT. CDR3 sequence reads: CASTDLTDTQYF. CDR3 DNA sequence: TGTGCCAGCACCGATCTCACAGATACGCAGTATTTT.

This clonotype was picked up a small number of times. The chain joins TRBV7-9 to TRBJ2-5, with TRBD1 matching 10 bases. CDR3 size: 14 residues. Germline CDR1 SEHNR, CDR2 FQNEAQ (reference sequence). V was clipped by 8 bases and J by 5 bases; unmatched bases: 8. The CDR3 region has the DNA TGTGCCAGCGCCCGGGACAGGGGTCGGGAGACCCAGTACTTC. It yields the protein CASARDRGRETQYF. Full variable domain (remainder filled in from reference TRBV7-9 and TRBJ2-5): DTGVSQNPRHKITKRGQNVTFRCDPISEHNRLYWYRQTLGQGPEFLTYFQNEAQLEKSRLLSDRFSAERPKGSFSTLEIQRTEQGDSAMYLCASARDRGRETQYFGPGTRLLVL.

This clonotype has a handful of counts. This chain joins TRBV12-3 or TRBV12-4 and TRBJ2-1, with D perhaps given as TRBD1 or TRBD2 (5 bases each). The CDR3 has 13 residues. Trimming cost V 9 bases and J 1 base, with 10 bases left between them. As DNA, the CDR3 is TGTGCCAGTCGAGGGACGTCCTACAATGAGCAGTTCTTC. Translating gives CASRGTSYNEQFF.

The V call is TRBV20-1, the J call TRBJ2-5; 10 bases agree with TRBD1. The CDR3 consists of 18 residues. Germline CDR1 reads DFQATT; CDR2 reads SNEGSKA (reference sequence). The V gene end was trimmed by 5 bases and the J gene end by 1 base; junction bases not matched to a gene: 16. This chain's CDR3 is CSAQPDGGTGVSQETQYF. CDR3 nucleotides: TGCAGTGCTCAACCCGACGGAGGGACAGGGGTTAGCCAAGAGACCCAGTACTTC.

This clonotype was counted a few times. The chain is built from TRBV18 and TRBJ2-7; 9 positions agree with TRBD2. The V and J ends lost 2 bases and 2 bases, in that order; junction bases with no gene match: 4. CDR3 length: 15 residues. Germline loops: CDR1 KGHSH, CDR2 LQKENI. CDR3 DNA: TGTGCCAGCTCACCAGGTAGCGGGGGAGCCTACGAGCAGTACGTC. Its translation is CASSPGSGGAYEQYV.

The V and J genes are TRBV12-3 or TRBV12-4 and TRBJ1-2, with D tentatively TRBD1 (5 bases). The CDR3 contains 15 residues. V lost 6 bases and J lost 1, with 15 bases in between. For the CDR3, the DNA is TGTGCCAGCAGCCGGGGCCGGGGAGATAACTATGGCTACACCTTC. Translating it yields CASSRGRGDNYGYTF.

The chain carries TRBV11-1 and TRBJ2-6; D is unresolved. V was clipped by 1 base and J by 0 bases, with 10 bases between them. Germline assignment: CDR1 SGHAT and CDR2 FQDESV (reference sequence). This CDR3 has 17 amino acids. DNA of the CDR3: TGTGCCAGCAGCTTAGTCGGGCATTACTCTGGGGCCAACGTCCTGACTTTC. It yields the protein CASSLVGHYSGANVLTF.

The V and J genes are TRBV30 and TRBJ1-6; D uncertain. Trimming removed 1 base from V and 9 bases from J, with 16 bases in between. Germline lookup yields CDR1 GTSNPN and CDR2 SVGIG (reference sequence). There are 15 residues in the CDR3. The CDR3 is CAWSAWAGLSSPLHF. In DNA, the CDR3 is TGTGCCTGGAGTGCCTGGGCAGGCCTTAGTTCACCCCTCCACTTT.

The table lists this clonotype with a few counts. This sequence joins TRBV5-1 and TRBJ2-7; D is possibly TRBD2 (5 bases). The CDR3 loop spans 14 amino acids. Germline V lookup: CDR1 SGHRS, CDR2 YFSETQ. V shed 8 bases and J shed 4 bases, with 19 bases lying between them. The CDR3 DNA follows: TGCGCCAGTACACCGGAGGCCTTCTCTTACGAGCAGTACTTC. Encoded protein: CASTPEAFSYEQYF.

J is TRBJ1-4 and V is TRBV11-2, with 7 bases that match TRBD1. The CDR3 loop spans 14 amino acids. Germline CDR1 SGHAT, CDR2 FQNNGV. V lost 1 base and J lost 8; bases outside the gene matches: 4. The CDR3 coding sequence is TGTGCCAGCAGCTTAGGCAGGGGGAGAGAAAAACTGTTTTTT. Amino acid sequence: CASSLGRGREKLFF.

This clonotype was detected only once. This chain links TRBV18 with TRBJ2-7; the match to TRBD1 covers 9 bases. Losses at the gene ends were 4 bases for V and 5 bases for J; bases not matched to a gene: 6. Germline assignment: CDR1 KGHSH and CDR2 LQKENI. This CDR3 is 14 amino acids long. CDR3 sequence reads: CASSLAGTGNEQYF. In DNA, the CDR3 is TGTGCCAGCTCACTTGCCGGGACAGGGAACGAGCAGTACTTC.

This clonotype has more than one count but fewer than ten. The V call is TRBV20-1, the J call TRBJ2-1; D possibly corresponds to TRBD1 (5 bases). CDR1 and CDR2 (germline): DFQATT, SNEGSKA (reference sequence). The length of the CDR3 is 14 residues. V lost 1 base to trimming and J lost 6 bases, with 13 bases between them. The CDR3 DNA sequence: TGCAGTGCTAGAGCGTCAATGGGGCGCAATGAGCAGTTCTTC. Translation gives CSARASMGRNEQFF.

This clonotype was counted many times. The V and J genes are TRBV20-1 and TRBJ1-6; the D gene is possibly TRBD1 (6 bases). Per the germline V gene, CDR1 is DFQATT and CDR2 is SNEGSKA (reference sequence). The CDR3 spans 13 residues. Trimming took off 4 bases at V and 8 bases at J, with 12 bases between the two ends. Here the CDR3 reads CSANRDSDSPLHF. CDR3 nucleotide sequence: TGCAGTGCTAACAGGGATTCGGATTCACCCCTCCACTTT.

This clonotype came up a few times. V is TRBV29-1 and J is TRBJ1-2; D unclear. CDR3 length equals 13 residues. V was clipped by 2 bases and J by 3 bases, with 10 bases between them. Per germline, CDR1 SQVTM and CDR2 ANQGSEA. This CDR3 is CSVERTTDYGYTF. CDR3 DNA: TGCAGCGTTGAAAGAACAACCGACTATGGCTACACCTTC.

The chain employs TRBV7-3 and TRBJ2-1; 10 bases line up with TRBD1. CDR3 size: 16 residues. J lost 2 bases, V lost 5 bases, and 6 bases had no gene match. Germline loops: CDR1 SGHTA, CDR2 FQGTGA. Written as DNA, the CDR3 is TGTGCCAGCAGCCTCCCGGACAGGGGGACCTACAATGAGCAGTTCTTC. It yields the protein CASSLPDRGTYNEQFF.

The rearrangement uses TRBV11-2 and TRBJ2-7; a possible D gene is TRBD1 (5 bases). In germline, CDR1 is SGHAT, CDR2 FQNNGV. The ends were cut back, 3 bases at V and 5 bases at J, with 14 bases in the middle. The CDR3 runs to 14 residues. Written as DNA, the CDR3 is TGTGCCAGCAGCTTTCACCAGGGCCCCGACGAGCAGTACTTC. It codes for CASSFHQGPDEQYF.

The V gene is TRBV6-2 or TRBV6-3, the J gene TRBJ2-3; TRBD2 matches 12 bases. Trimming cost V 2 bases and J 10 bases; bases outside gene matches: 13. This CDR3 contains 17 residues. Germline V gene sequence: CDR1 MNHEY, CDR2 SVGEGT. CDR3 protein: CASSYGTSGGPWGAQYF. The CDR3 DNA reads as TGTGCCAGCAGTTACGGAACTAGCGGGGGGCCTTGGGGGGCGCAGTATTTT.

This clonotype turned up a few times. The V gene is TRBV7-2, the J gene TRBJ2-1; TRBD2 might be the D (6 bases). Germline V lookup: CDR1 SGHTA, CDR2 FQGNSA. V was pared by 0 bases and J by 4 bases, with 13 bases between. This CDR3 comprises 16 residues. Written as DNA, the CDR3 is TGTGCCAGCAGCTTAGCGTGGGACTCTTCATACAATGAGCAGTTCTTC. Its translation: CASSLAWDSSYNEQFF.

This sequence joins TRBV11-2 and TRBJ1-2; D unresolved. CDR3 length equals 15 residues. Germline V gene lookup returns CDR1 SGHAT and CDR2 FQNNGV. V was pared by 5 bases and J by 1 base, with 14 bases between. Here the CDR3 DNA reads TGTGCCAGCAGCCCGTCTCGAGGGCTTAACTATGGCTACACCTTC. Amino acid sequence: CASSPSRGLNYGYTF.

In its sample, this clonotype was seen many times. The CDR3 nucleotides are TGTGCCAGCAGTCGGACCTCCCAAGAGACCCAGTACTTC. Its protein product is CASSRTSQETQYF. The J gene is TRBJ2-5, the V gene TRBV7-2; D not certain. The V gene's germline CDR1 is SGHTA and CDR2 FQGNSA. Trimming left V 6 bases short and J 1 base short, with 9 bases between. The CDR3 covers 13 residues. Full variable domain (rest looked up from reference TRBV7-2 and TRBJ2-5): GAGVSQSPSNKVTEKGKDVELRCDPISGHTALYWYRQSLGQGLEFLIYFQGNSAPDKSGLPSDRFSAERTGGSVSTLTIQRTQQEDSAVYLCASSRTSQETQYFGPGTRLLVL.

The sample holds a few counts of this clonotype. The chain uses TRBV12-3 or TRBV12-4 and TRBJ1-1; 9 bases line up with TRBD1. V shed 1 base, J shed 0 bases, and the junction held 3 bases outside the gene matches. The length of the CDR3 is 16 residues. For the CDR3, the DNA is TGTGCCAGCAGTTTAGGGACAGGGGTGATGAACACTGAAGCTTTCTTT. Amino acids: CASSLGTGVMNTEAFF.

The chain employs TRBV5-5 and TRBJ1-1, with a weak D call TRBD1 (5 bases). Germline V lookup: CDR1 SGHKS, CDR2 YYEKEE (reference sequence). Between the trimmed V and J ends, which lost 6 bases and 1 base, there was a span of 19 bases. CDR3 length: 16 residues. DNA of the CDR3: TGTGCCAGCATCATTCGATTGCGGGGGACGAACACTGAAGCTTTCTTT. This encodes CASIIRLRGTNTEAFF.

This clonotype has only a few counts. This chain uses TRBV5-8 with TRBJ2-3; D might be TRBD1 (6 bases). CDR1 SGHTS and CDR2 YDEGEE come from the germline V gene. The V gene lost 1 base and the J gene lost 0 bases, with 9 bases spanning the gap. This CDR3 has 15 amino acids. The CDR3 reads CASSLMGASTDTQYF. The CDR3 nucleotides read TGTGCCAGCAGCTTGATGGGGGCTAGCACAGATACGCAGTATTTT.

This clonotype was picked up a small number of times. The chain joins TRBV5-1 to TRBJ2-5; D is undetermined. The ends were cut back, 1 base at V and 0 bases at J, with 7 bases in the middle. Germline-derived CDR1 and CDR2 are SGHRS and YFSETQ. CDR3 size: 14 residues. The CDR3 coding sequence is TGCGCCAGCAGCTTGTTACCGTACCAAGAGACCCAGTACTTC. Protein sequence: CASSLLPYQETQYF.